A selection of T cell receptor beta chains follows, all from one sample in a study of blood T cell repertoires in COVID-19. The repertoire was sequenced with immunoSEQ multiplex PCR; TCRdb's copy has only in-frame clones and lacks some. The sample has about 170,000 clones; about 86% are singletons. Sequences were obtained from peripheral blood. The source of these receptors is a human donor with acute or convalescent COVID-19. The donor label of this sample is uncertain. Both conserved end residues are part of each CDR3. The D gene is left open where the match is weak. Clone size is stated in some rows and not others, as once, few, many or a class when expanded.

V,J,size,D,CDR3,DNA
TRBV28,TRBJ1-1,NA,NA,CASSFPGQMNTEAFF,TGTGCCAGCAGTTTCCCCGGACAGATGAACACTGAAGCTTTCTTT
TRBV28,TRBJ2-2,NA,TRBD1,CASSDPGQVAGELFF,TGTGCCAGCAGTGATCCGGGACAGGTGGCCGGGGAGCTGTTTTTT
TRBV11-3,TRBJ2-1,NA,TRBD2,CASSLDRVAGYNEQFF,TGTGCCAGCAGCTTAGATAGGGTAGCGGGGTACAATGAGCAGTTCTTC
TRBV13,TRBJ2-4,NA,NA,CASSFQAVGSKNIQYF,TGTGCCAGCAGCTTTCAAGCGGTTGGGTCCAAAAACATTCAGTACTTC
TRBV30,TRBJ2-5,NA,NA,CAWSAGTLQETQYF,TGTGCCTGGAGTGCGGGGACATTACAAGAGACCCAGTACTTC
TRBV5-1,TRBJ2-5,NA,TRBD1,CASSLALNDRVETQYF,TGCGCCAGCAGCTTGGCCTTAAATGACAGGGTGGAGACCCAGTACTTC
TRBV6-5,TRBJ1-6,few,NA,CASRPPVRASPLHF,TGTGCCAGCAGACCACCTGTGAGGGCTTCACCCCTCCACTTT
TRBV18,TRBJ1-5,NA,TRBD1,CASSRDRYSNQPQHF,TGTGCCAGCTCCCGGGACAGGTATAGCAATCAGCCCCAGCATTTT
TRBV7-6,TRBJ2-1,NA,TRBD2,CASRDPGLARSEQFF,TGTGCCAGCAGGGATCCGGGACTAGCAAGAAGTGAGCAGTTCTTC
TRBV10-3,TRBJ1-1,NA,TRBD1,CAISESDRENTEAFF,TGTGCCATCAGTGAGTCGGACAGGGAGAACACTGAAGCTTTCTTT
TRBV11-2,TRBJ2-1,NA,TRBD1,CASSFRQGFGVSNEQFF,TGTGCCAGCAGCTTCCGACAGGGGTTTGGGGTCAGTAATGAGCAGTTCTTC
TRBV12-3/TRBV12-4,TRBJ1-1,NA,NA,CASRPLRNTEAFF,TGTGCCAGCAGGCCTCTCAGGAACACTGAAGCTTTCTTT
TRBV6-5,TRBJ2-3,NA,NA,CASQSGGTDTQYF,TGTGCCAGCCAGTCAGGGGGCACAGATACGCAGTATTTT
TRBV6-5,TRBJ2-1,NA,TRBD2,CASSKSGGASNEQFF,TGTGCCAGCAGTAAGAGCGGGGGGGCGTCCAATGAGCAGTTCTTC
TRBV6-1,TRBJ1-2,NA,NA,CASSEYDGYTF,TGTGCCAGCAGTGAATATGATGGCTACACCTTC
TRBV19,TRBJ2-7,once,TRBD2,CASSRTSGRNSYEQYF,TGTGCCAGTAGTAGGACTAGCGGGAGGAACTCCTACGAGCAGTACTTC
TRBV5-1,TRBJ1-4,NA,NA,CASSLATADEKLFF,TGCGCCAGCAGCTTGGCCACGGCGGATGAAAAACTGTTTTTT
TRBV10-2,TRBJ2-2,NA,NA,CASSERTPVDYTGELFF,TGCGCCAGCAGCGAGAGGACACCCGTAGATTACACCGGGGAGCTGTTTTTT
TRBV5-8,TRBJ2-5,NA,NA,CASSLGSLVGAVGETQYF,TGTGCCAGCAGCTTGGGGTCTCTTGTTGGGGCCGTTGGGGAGACCCAGTACTTC
TRBV30,TRBJ1-1,NA,TRBD1,CAWGTGSNTEAFF,TGTGCCTGGGGGACAGGGTCGAACACTGAAGCTTTCTTT
TRBV5-4,TRBJ2-5,NA,NA,CASTRGLEQETQYF,TGTGCCAGCACCCGCGGGCTGGAACAAGAGACCCAGTACTTC
TRBV18,TRBJ1-2,NA,TRBD1,CASSPDRGSRANYGYTF,TGTGCCAGCTCACCCGACAGGGGGTCGAGGGCTAACTATGGCTACACCTTC
TRBV27,TRBJ1-2,NA,TRBD1,CASSAGTGVGVGYTF,TGTGCCAGCAGTGCCGGGACAGGGGTAGGGGTAGGCTACACCTTC
TRBV5-6,TRBJ2-7,NA,NA,CASSLFGDSTYDQQYF,TGTGCCAGCAGCTTGTTCGGCGACAGTACGTACGACCAGCAGTACTTC
TRBV10-1,TRBJ1-1,NA,NA,CASSGTTGGTEAFF,TGCGCCAGCAGCGGGACAACTGGGGGCACTGAAGCTTTCTTT
TRBV27,TRBJ2-7,NA,TRBD2,CASSPGLAGAYEQYF,TGTGCCAGCAGTCCCGGACTAGCGGGGGCCTACGAGCAGTACTTC
TRBV29-1,TRBJ2-5,once,TRBD2,CSVLGLAGVETQYF,TGCAGCGTTCTGGGACTAGCGGGAGTAGAGACCCAGTACTTC
TRBV6-1,TRBJ1-2,NA,TRBD1,CASSEKVGTAPNYGYTF,TGTGCCAGCAGCGAAAAGGTCGGGACAGCGCCTAACTATGGCTACACCTTC
TRBV5-1,TRBJ2-5,NA,NA,CASSLEQGGMETQYF,TGCGCCAGCAGCTTGGAACAGGGCGGTATGGAGACCCAGTACTTC
TRBV7-3,TRBJ2-7,NA,TRBD1,CASSFLGTGLNEQYF,TGTGCCAGCAGCTTTCTCGGGACAGGGCTCAACGAGCAGTACTTC
TRBV27,TRBJ2-5,NA,NA,CASSLYDAGVRRTQYF,TGTGCCAGCAGTTTATACGACGCAGGGGTAAGACGGACCCAGTACTTC
TRBV27,TRBJ1-2,once,TRBD1,CASSLRTGGGYTF,TGTGCCAGCAGTCTAAGGACAGGGGGCGGCTACACCTTC
TRBV5-1,TRBJ2-3,NA,TRBD2,CASSRTSGGARDTQYF,TGCGCCAGCAGCCGGACTAGCGGGGGGGCCCGGGATACGCAGTATTTT
TRBV19,TRBJ2-1,NA,TRBD2,CASRGRGGFSSYNEQFF,TGTGCCAGTAGAGGGCGGGGGGGCTTCAGCTCCTACAATGAGCAGTTCTTC
TRBV20-1,TRBJ1-2,NA,NA,CSASAPGLHLYGYTF,TGCAGTGCTAGTGCCCCAGGGCTCCATCTCTATGGCTACACCTTC
TRBV7-3,TRBJ2-5,NA,TRBD2,CASSPGLAGGETQYF,TGTGCCAGCAGCCCGGGACTAGCGGGAGGAGAGACCCAGTACTTC
TRBV21-1,TRBJ1-1,NA,NA,CASSKGVGRLGNTEAFF,TGTGCCAGCAGCAAAGGAGTGGGCAGGCTGGGGAACACTGAAGCTTTCTTT
TRBV4-2,TRBJ1-2,NA,TRBD1,CASSQAGTDFGYTF,TGTGCCAGCAGCCAGGCCGGGACAGACTTTGGCTACACCTTC
TRBV12-3/TRBV12-4,TRBJ2-7,NA,NA,CASSKRESEQYF,TGTGCCAGCAGTAAAAGGGAGTCCGAGCAGTACTTC
TRBV28,TRBJ1-3,NA,TRBD1,CASSSGGSGNTIYF,TGTGCCAGCAGTTCAGGGGGCTCTGGAAACACCATATATTTT
TRBV5-1,TRBJ2-3,NA,NA,CASSLEAGDTDTQYF,TGCGCCAGCAGCTTGGAAGCCGGGGACACAGATACGCAGTATTTT
TRBV2,TRBJ1-1,NA,TRBD1,CASSEFGTGFGNTEAFF,TGTGCCAGCAGTGAATTCGGGACAGGTTTTGGGAACACTGAAGCTTTCTTT
TRBV27,TRBJ2-2,many,TRBD2,CASSFRLSGGNTGELFF,TGTGCCAGCAGTTTCCGCCTCTCGGGGGGGAACACCGGGGAGCTGTTTTTT
TRBV13,TRBJ2-1,NA,TRBD2,CASSPFSGRAGAGNEQFF,TGTGCCAGCAGCCCGTTTAGCGGGAGGGCCGGGGCGGGCAATGAGCAGTTCTTC
TRBV5-4,TRBJ1-2,few,NA,CASKEGGGYGYTF,TGTGCCAGCAAAGAGGGAGGGGGCTATGGCTACACCTTC
TRBV24-1,TRBJ2-3,NA,TRBD1,CATSDLGQGAGDTQYF,TGTGCCACCAGTGATTTGGGACAGGGGGCGGGAGATACGCAGTATTTT
TRBV28,TRBJ1-2,NA,NA,CASRSPQEGSGYTF,TGTGCCAGCAGATCGCCTCAGGAGGGGAGTGGCTACACCTTC